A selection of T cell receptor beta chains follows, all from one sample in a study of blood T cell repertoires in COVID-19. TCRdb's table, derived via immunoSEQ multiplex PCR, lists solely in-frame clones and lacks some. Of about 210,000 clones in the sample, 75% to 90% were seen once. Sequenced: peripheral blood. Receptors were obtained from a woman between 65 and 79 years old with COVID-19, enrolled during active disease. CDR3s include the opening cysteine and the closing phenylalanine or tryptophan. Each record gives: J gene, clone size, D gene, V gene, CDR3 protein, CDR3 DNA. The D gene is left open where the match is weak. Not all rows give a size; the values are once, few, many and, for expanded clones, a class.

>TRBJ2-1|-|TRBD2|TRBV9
CASSPRTSGDYNEQFF
TGTGCCAGCAGCCCCCGGACTAGCGGGGACTACAATGAGCAGTTCTTC
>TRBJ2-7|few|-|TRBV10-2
CASKTGSYEQYF
TGCGCCAGCAAGACTGGATCCTACGAGCAGTACTTC
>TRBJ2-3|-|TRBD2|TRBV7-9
CASSPGLAGGHTDTQYF
TGTGCCAGCAGCCCCGGACTAGCGGGAGGGCACACAGATACGCAGTATTTT
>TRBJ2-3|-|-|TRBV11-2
CASSLLLAGSDTQYF
TGTGCCAGCAGCTTATTATTGGCGGGATCTGATACGCAGTATTTT
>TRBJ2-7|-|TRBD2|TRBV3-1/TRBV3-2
CASSPSSGTYEQYF
TGTGCCAGCAGCCCCTCTAGCGGAACCTACGAGCAGTACTTC
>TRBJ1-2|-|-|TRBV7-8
CASSPGIGAPNYGYTF
TGTGCCAGCAGCCCAGGGATAGGCGCACCTAACTATGGCTACACCTTC
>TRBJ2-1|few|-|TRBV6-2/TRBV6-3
CASSPHAGEKAEQFF
TGTGCCAGCAGTCCCCACGCAGGGGAGAAGGCTGAGCAGTTCTTC
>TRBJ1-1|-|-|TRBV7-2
CASSLSILTEAFF
TGTGCCAGCAGCTTATCCATTCTAACTGAAGCTTTCTTT
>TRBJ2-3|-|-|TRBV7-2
CASSPYGQTTDTQYF
TGTGCCAGCAGCCCCTATGGACAGACCACAGATACGCAGTATTTT
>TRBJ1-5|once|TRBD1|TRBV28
CASSPWTGGSQPQHF
TGTGCCAGCAGTCCGTGGACAGGGGGTAGTCAGCCCCAGCATTTT
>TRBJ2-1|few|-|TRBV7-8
CASSLVASSYNEQFF
TGTGCCAGCAGCTTAGTTGCTAGCTCCTACAATGAGCAGTTCTTC
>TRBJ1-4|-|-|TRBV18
CASSPSNEKLFF
TGTGCCAGCTCACCGAGTAATGAAAAACTGTTTTTT
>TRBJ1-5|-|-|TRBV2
CASSDEGNQPQHF
TGTGCCAGCAGTGATGAGGGCAATCAGCCCCAGCATTTT
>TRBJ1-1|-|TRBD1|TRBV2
CASSGRQGGKSTEAFF
TGTGCCAGCAGTGGAAGACAGGGTGGGAAGAGTACTGAAGCTTTCTTT
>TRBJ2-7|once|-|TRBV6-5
CASSSMYEQYF
TGTGCCAGCAGTTCCATGTACGAGCAGTACTTC
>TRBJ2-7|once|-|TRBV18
CASTTGTWAYEQYF
TGTGCCAGTACGACCGGGACTTGGGCCTACGAGCAGTACTTC
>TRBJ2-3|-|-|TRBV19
CASGVRTDTQYF
TGTGCCAGTGGAGTACGGACAGATACGCAGTATTTT
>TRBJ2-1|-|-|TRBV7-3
CASSPRGGRGVDEQFF
TGTGCCAGCAGCCCCCGCGGTGGCAGGGGTGTAGATGAGCAGTTCTTC
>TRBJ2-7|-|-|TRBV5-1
CASSLGLRSEQYF
TGCGCCAGCAGCCTCGGTTTACGGTCCGAGCAGTACTTC
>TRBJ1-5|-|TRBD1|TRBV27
CASRRDSLDQPQHF
TGTGCCAGCCGCCGGGACAGTCTCGATCAGCCCCAGCATTTT
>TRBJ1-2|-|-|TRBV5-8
CASSLASGQGNYGYTF
TGTGCCAGCAGCTTGGCTTCAGGTCAGGGCAACTATGGCTACACCTTC
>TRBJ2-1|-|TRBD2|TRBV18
CASLYVSGGRQFF
TGTGCCAGCTTATACGTTAGCGGCGGGAGGCAGTTCTTC
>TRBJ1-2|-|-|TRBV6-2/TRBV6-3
CASTPKGRFPYGYTF
TGTGCCAGCACCCCCAAGGGGAGGTTTCCCTATGGCTACACCTTC
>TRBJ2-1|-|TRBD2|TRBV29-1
CSVGGRVNYNEQFF
TGCAGCGTTGGCGGGAGGGTAAACTACAATGAGCAGTTCTTC
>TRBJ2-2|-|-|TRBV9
CASSVGPLGGELFF
TGTGCCAGCAGCGTAGGTCCTCTCGGCGGGGAGCTGTTTTTT
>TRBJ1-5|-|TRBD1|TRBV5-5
CASSWTGGDQAQHF
TGTGCCAGCTCATGGACAGGGGGGGATCAAGCCCAGCATTTT
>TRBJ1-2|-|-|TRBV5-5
CASSPMEGAYGYTF
TGTGCCAGCAGCCCAATGGAGGGCGCCTATGGCTACACCTTC
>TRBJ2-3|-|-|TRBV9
CASSATQGPGDTQYF
TGTGCCAGCAGCGCGACACAGGGACCGGGAGATACGCAGTATTTT
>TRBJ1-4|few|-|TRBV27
CASSLSLFEKLFF
TGTGCCAGCAGCCTATCCCTTTTTGAAAAACTGTTTTTT
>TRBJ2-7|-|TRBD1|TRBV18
CASSPPSQGQYEQYF
TGTGCCAGCTCACCACCGTCACAGGGGCAATACGAGCAGTACTTC
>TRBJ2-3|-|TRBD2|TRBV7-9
CASSFQAGVENTQYF
TGTGCCAGCAGCTTCCAAGCGGGAGTGGAGAATACGCAGTATTTT
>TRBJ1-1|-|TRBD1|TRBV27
CASSPKQGVNIRTEAFF
TGTGCCAGCAGTCCAAAACAGGGGGTTAATATACGAACTGAAGCTTTCTTT
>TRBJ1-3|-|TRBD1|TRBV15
CATSRGQGGNTIYF
TGTGCCACCAGCAGAGGACAGGGTGGAAACACCATATATTTT
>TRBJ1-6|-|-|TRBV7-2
CASNSDFRPLHF
TGTGCCAGCAACTCGGACTTTCGCCCCCTCCACTTT
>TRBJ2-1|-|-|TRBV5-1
CASSLFSTGRFGNEQFF
TGCGCCAGCAGCTTGTTCTCGACAGGGAGGTTTGGGAATGAGCAGTTCTTC
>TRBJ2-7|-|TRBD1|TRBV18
CASSTNRGDYEQYF
TGTGCCAGCTCAACGAACAGGGGGGACTACGAGCAGTACTTC
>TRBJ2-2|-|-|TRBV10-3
CAVRGDTGELFF
TGTGCCGTCAGAGGAGACACCGGGGAGCTGTTTTTT
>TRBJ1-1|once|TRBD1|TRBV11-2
CASSTERTGNTEAFF
TGTGCCAGCAGCACTGAACGGACAGGGAACACTGAAGCTTTCTTT
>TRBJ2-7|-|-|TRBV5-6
CASSLMRVSEQYF
TGTGCCAGCAGCTTGATGAGAGTAAGCGAGCAGTACTTC
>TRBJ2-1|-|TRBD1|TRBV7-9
CASSLVPYGTAYNEQFF
TGTGCCAGCAGCTTAGTCCCATACGGGACAGCCTACAATGAGCAGTTCTTC
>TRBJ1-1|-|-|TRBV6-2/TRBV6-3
CASSHPTRGTEAFF
TGTGCCAGCAGTCATCCGACCCGGGGCACTGAAGCTTTCTTT
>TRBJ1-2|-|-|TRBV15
CATSPRTGSLTGYTF
TGTGCCACCAGCCCAAGAACGGGATCCCTGACTGGCTACACCTTC
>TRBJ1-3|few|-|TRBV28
CASSPRFGSGGNTIYF
TGTGCCAGCAGTCCTCGATTTGGCTCGGGGGGAAACACCATATATTTT
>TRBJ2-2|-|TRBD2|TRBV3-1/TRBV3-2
CASGYPPSGANTGELFF
TGTGCCAGCGGCTATCCACCGAGCGGGGCAAACACCGGGGAGCTGTTTTTT
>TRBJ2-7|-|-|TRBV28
CASSSPVGVGHEQYF
TGTGCCAGCAGTTCCCCCGTAGGAGTTGGCCACGAGCAGTACTTC
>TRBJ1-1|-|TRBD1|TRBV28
CASSPTTGANSMNTEAFF
TGTGCCAGCAGTCCAACGACAGGGGCAAATTCCATGAACACTGAAGCTTTCTTT
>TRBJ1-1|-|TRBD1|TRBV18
CASSLQQGDTEAFF
TGTGCCAGCTCACTCCAACAGGGGGACACTGAAGCTTTCTTT
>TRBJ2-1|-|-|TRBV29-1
CSAGEQGYNEQFF
TGCAGCGCCGGGGAACAGGGCTACAATGAGCAGTTCTTC
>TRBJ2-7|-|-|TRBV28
CASRPTGSSYEQYF
TGTGCCAGCAGGCCCACGGGGAGCTCCTACGAGCAGTACTTC
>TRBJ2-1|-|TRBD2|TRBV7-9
CASSLLRTSGPSEQFF
TGTGCCAGCAGCTTACTCCGGACTAGCGGACCCAGTGAGCAGTTCTTC